A selection of T cell receptor beta chains follows, all from one sample in a study of CD8+CD57+ T cells in acquired aplastic anemia. TCRdb independently ran MiXCR on the reads; one entry per CDR3 protein. The sample records fewer than 300,000 distinct CDR3 sequences, roughly 80% being singletons. Sample: sorted CD4+, CD8+, or CD8+CD57+ T cells (not recorded which) from PBMCs. The receptors were sampled from a human donor with aplastic anemia. The CDR3 runs from the conserved cysteine through the conserved F or W. Each record gives: clone size, J gene, V gene, D gene, CDR3 DNA, CDR3 protein. The D gene is left open where the match is weak. Only part of the rows carry a size: once, few, many, or a class if the clone is expanded.

>many|TRBJ2-5|TRBV10-3|NA
TGTGCCATCAGTGAGTCTGCGCCTCGGGAGACCCAGTACTTC
CAISESAPRETQYF
>NA|TRBJ2-3|TRBV24-1|TRBD2
TGTGCCACCCAAGGGACTAGCTGGAGCACAGATACGCAGTATTTT
CATQGTSWSTDTQYF
>few|TRBJ1-5|TRBV24-1|NA
TGTGCCAGCAGTCCACGATGGGATGGCAATCAGCCCCAGCATTTT
CASSPRWDGNQPQHF
>few|TRBJ2-1|TRBV7-9|NA
NA
CDSSFYICSARHTTGTGVGNEQFF
>NA|TRBJ1-6|TRBV5-6|NA
TGCGCCAGCAGCCTAGCCCGGGGCCGGGGGGATTCACCCCTCCACTTT
CASSLARGRGDSPLHF
>NA|TRBJ2-3|TRBV11-3|TRBD1
TGTGCCAGCAGCGTACAGGGGACCTGTTCGGATACGCAGTATTTT
CASSVQGTCSDTQYF
>NA|TRBJ1-6|TRBV7-9|NA
TGTGCCAGCAGCTTGCGGAGAAGCGGGGATAACTCACCCCTCCACTTT
CASSLRRSGDNSPLHF
>NA|TRBJ2-1|TRBV5-4|TRBD2
TGTGCCACAGGACTTACTAGCGGAAGTTCCAATGAGCAGTTCTTC
CATGLTSGSSNEQFF
>NA|TRBJ2-1|TRBV20-1|NA
TGCAGTGCTACTGATGTCAATGAGCAGTTCTTC
CSATDVNEQFF
>NA|TRBJ2-3|TRBV7-3|TRBD2
TGTGCCAGCAGCTTAGCGGGAGGTCCCGGTGAGCAGGATTTT
CASSLAGGPGEQDF